This T cell receptor (beta chain) was sequenced during a study of OX40 agonist ivuxolimab in advanced cancers. For the study at large: Averaging approximately 60 years in age, with a range of about 23 to 90, the cohort was around 83% male.

Profiled with immunoSEQ multiplex PCR; TCRdb holds only in-frame clones, not every one. Here the sample spans around 90,000 clones, 90% to 95% being singletons. Autoimmune disease history or systemic immunosuppression led to patients being barred. This CDR3 contains 13 residues. Germline V lookup: CDR1 SNHLY, CDR2 FYNNEI. V lost 10 bases to trimming and J lost 5 bases; unmatched junction nucleotides: 7. The receptor comes from an adult with an advanced solid tumor such as melanoma, head and neck, liver or kidney cancer. The chain recombines TRBV2 with TRBJ2-3, with TRBD1 matching over 9 bases. The sample consisted of CD4+ or CD8+ T cells sorted from blood, taken in a trial of the OX40 agonist ivuxolimab. The CDR3 sequence: CANSGTGKDTQYF. CDR3 nucleotide sequence: TGTGCCAACTCCGGGACAGGGAAAGATACGCAGTATTTT.